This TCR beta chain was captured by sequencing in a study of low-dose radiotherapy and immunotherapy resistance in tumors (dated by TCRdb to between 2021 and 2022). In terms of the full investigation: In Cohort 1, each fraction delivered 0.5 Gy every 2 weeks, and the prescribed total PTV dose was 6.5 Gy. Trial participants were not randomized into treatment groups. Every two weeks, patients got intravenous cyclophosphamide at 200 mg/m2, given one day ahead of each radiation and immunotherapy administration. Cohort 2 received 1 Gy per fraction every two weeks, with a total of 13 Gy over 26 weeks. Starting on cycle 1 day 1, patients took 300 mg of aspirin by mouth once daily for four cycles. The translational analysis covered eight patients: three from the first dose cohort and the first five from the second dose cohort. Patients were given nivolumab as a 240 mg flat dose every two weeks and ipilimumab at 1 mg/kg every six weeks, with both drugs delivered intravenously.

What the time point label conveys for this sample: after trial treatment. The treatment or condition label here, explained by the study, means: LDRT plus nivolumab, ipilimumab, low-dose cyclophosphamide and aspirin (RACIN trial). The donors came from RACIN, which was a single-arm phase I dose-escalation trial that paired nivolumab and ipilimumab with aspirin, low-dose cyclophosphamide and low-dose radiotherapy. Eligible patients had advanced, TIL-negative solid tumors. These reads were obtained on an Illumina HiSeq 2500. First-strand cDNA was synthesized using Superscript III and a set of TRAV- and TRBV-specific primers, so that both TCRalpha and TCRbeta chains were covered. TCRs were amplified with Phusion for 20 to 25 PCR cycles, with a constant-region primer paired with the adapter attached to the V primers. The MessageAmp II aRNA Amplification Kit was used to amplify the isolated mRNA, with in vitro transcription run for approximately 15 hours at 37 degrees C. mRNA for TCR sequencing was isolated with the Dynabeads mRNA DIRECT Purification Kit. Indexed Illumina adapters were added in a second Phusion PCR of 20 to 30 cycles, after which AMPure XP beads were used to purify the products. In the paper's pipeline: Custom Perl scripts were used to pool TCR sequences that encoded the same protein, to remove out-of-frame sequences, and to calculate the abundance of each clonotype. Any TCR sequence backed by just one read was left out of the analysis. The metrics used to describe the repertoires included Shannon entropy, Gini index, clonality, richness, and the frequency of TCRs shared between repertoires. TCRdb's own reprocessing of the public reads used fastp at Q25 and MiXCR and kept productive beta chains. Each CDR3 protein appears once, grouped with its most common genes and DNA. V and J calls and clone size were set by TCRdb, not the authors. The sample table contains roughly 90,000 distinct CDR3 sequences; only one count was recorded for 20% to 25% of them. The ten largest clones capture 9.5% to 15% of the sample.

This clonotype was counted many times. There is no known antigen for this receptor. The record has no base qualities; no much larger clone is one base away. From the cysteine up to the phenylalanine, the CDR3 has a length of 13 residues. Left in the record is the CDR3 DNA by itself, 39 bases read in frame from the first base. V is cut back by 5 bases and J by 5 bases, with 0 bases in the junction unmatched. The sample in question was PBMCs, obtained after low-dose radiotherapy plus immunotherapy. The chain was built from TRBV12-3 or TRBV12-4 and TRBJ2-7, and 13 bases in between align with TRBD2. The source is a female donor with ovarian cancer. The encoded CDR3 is CASSGLAGDEQYF. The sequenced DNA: TGTGCCAGCAGTGGACTAGCGGGAGACGAGCAGTACTTC.